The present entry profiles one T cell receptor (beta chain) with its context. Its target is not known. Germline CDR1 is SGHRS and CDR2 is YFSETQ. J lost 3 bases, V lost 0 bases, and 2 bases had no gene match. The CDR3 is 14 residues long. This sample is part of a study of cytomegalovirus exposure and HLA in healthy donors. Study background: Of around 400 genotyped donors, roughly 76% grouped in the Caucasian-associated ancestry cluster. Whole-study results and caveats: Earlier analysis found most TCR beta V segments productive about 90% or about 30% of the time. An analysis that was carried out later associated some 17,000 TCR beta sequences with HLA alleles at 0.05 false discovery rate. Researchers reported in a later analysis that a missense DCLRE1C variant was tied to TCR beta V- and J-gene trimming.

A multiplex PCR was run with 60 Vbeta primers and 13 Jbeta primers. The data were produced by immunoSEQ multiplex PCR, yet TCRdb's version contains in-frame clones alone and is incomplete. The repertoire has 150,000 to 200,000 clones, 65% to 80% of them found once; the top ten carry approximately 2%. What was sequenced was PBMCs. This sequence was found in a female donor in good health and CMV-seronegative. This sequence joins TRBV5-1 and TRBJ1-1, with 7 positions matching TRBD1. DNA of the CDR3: TGCGCCAGCAGCTTGGACAGGGGCTACACTGAAGCTTTCTTT. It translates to CASSLDRGYTEAFF.